A single TCR beta chain is shown here with its context. Its recognized antigen is unknown. No quality values exist for individual bases; no much larger clone is one base distant. The data derive from a study of cytomegalovirus exposure and HLA in healthy donors (TCRdb year 2017). As for the study more broadly: An earlier analysis of about 560 of the donors reported under 300 Gb of sequence data and 117 million unique TCR beta sequences obtained from some 170 million T cells. An early release covering just under 650 HLA-typed donors comprised about 300 gigabases of sequencing data and 85 million to 100 million unique TCR sequences. The genetic ancestry cluster associated with self-reported Caucasian donors included over 80% of the 398 genotyped donors. The study aimed to test whether cataloging public T cell receptors could reveal signatures of past pathogen exposure. The study profiled the T cell repertoires of under 700 subjects by immunosequencing and related them to cytomegalovirus serostatus. A separate validation cohort of approximately 120 different subjects was used in addition to the 666-subject first cohort. High-throughput TCR immunosequencing, statistical association of individual TCRs with disease status, and machine learning were combined to predict cytomegalovirus infection status. In a later analysis, previously published TCR beta repertoires from more than 500 donors were re-analyzed and high-resolution HLA genotyping was added so that TCR occurrence patterns could be studied. Rather than drawing on any new phenotypic data, the later analysis identified candidate immune exposures from TCR beta sequences and the way those sequences occurred across donors. An earlier analysis of around 540 of the donors applied high-throughput TCR beta sequencing to assess whether each TCR beta V gene segment acted as functional or pseudogenic. Alongside the repertoire data, information on donor age, sex, ethnicity and CMV serostatus was compiled. Genome-wide SNP genotypes for about 65% of the roughly 700 donors were used in a later genetic analysis, which treated that subset as a discovery cohort. Every repertoire in the discovery cohort had been generated on one and the same sequencing platform. HLA typing included class I and class II loci at four-digit resolution. Typing coverage differed by locus: A, B, C, DRB1 and DQB1 were typed in roughly 629-630 donors, DQA1 in 522, DPA1 in around 580, and DPB1 in just under 490. Roughly 5 DR-DQ haplotypes were handled as single units for association and clustering, since linkage in the cohort was strong. Among 300 to 500 genotyped donors of the cohort, an average of approximately 200,000 unique TCR beta nucleotide sequences was sequenced per donor, of which roughly 17% were non-productive.

The cohort was made up of around 720 healthy bone marrow donors. At the time of sampling, all cohort members were nominally healthy, though unrecorded immune exposures were likely present. The donor was CMV seronegative and belonged to the group of more than 300 seronegative cohort members. Each donor provided a peripheral blood sample, and peripheral blood mononuclear cells were used for TCR beta sequencing. The Qiagen DNeasy Blood Extraction Kit was used to extract genomic DNA from the blood cell samples. General conclusions and limits of the study: A later analysis found that TCR association rates varied across HLA loci, with DRB1 alleles showing the most associated TCRs and HLA-C alleles the fewest. Because some donors lacked HLA typing at each locus, the association tests relied only on the typed subset. Specific HLA alleles were associated with more than 15,000 TCR beta sequences at a false discovery rate of 0.05 in a later analysis. Because counts were too low, 15 to 20 rarely observed V segments, including chromosome 9 orphons, were excluded from the earlier analysis of 587 of the donors. An association between a missense DCLRE1C variant and V-gene and J-gene trimming of TCR beta chains was found in a later genetic analysis and replicated in an independent cohort. A few of the identified cytomegalovirus-associated TCR beta chains were confirmed in vitro to be specific for cytomegalovirus antigens. Because the 87-base-pair reads could not distinguish some IMGT-functional V segments, including TRBV6-2 and TRBV6-3, those segments were excluded. A cluster of highly shared sequence variants was judged likely to be a technical artifact of the sequencing pipeline. Across donors, most TCR sequences were observed very rarely, whereas some public TCRs were present in many individuals. The study listed 164 TCR beta chains as associated with cytomegalovirus. CMV serostatus was the only immune exposure information available for the cohort. In this cohort, only TCR beta chains were sequenced, and detectable features were limited by the absence of alpha or paired-chain data. The presence/absence analyses assumed that sequencing depth was roughly uniform across donors, and that assumption may not be true. Cytomegalovirus status was reported to be diagnosed by the classifier with high specificity and sensitivity in both the original and validation cohorts. Linkage disequilibrium might explain the correlated functional status among segregating V segments, but an unknown experimental factor could not be excluded. A later analysis found that most CMV-associated TCR beta chains appeared HLA-restricted, with HLA associations seemingly driven largely by CMV exposure. A further reported finding was that TCR beta sequences accurately predicted the HLA-A and HLA-B alleles for most subjects in the first cohort. In a later analysis, HLA-associated TCR beta chains were found to be more clonally expanded and to have lower generation probabilities than equally common non-associated chains. Strong co-occurrence of HLA alleles, especially DR and DQ, made assigning TCR associations to individual alleles difficult. The authors suggested that the approach could potentially be extended to other disease states and immunological phenotypes. According to a later genetic analysis, donors in an Asian-associated ancestry cluster had fewer N-insertions in productive TCRs than the roughly 700-donor mean. In a later analysis, several top co-occurrence clusters were reported to appear linked to parvovirus B19, influenza, CMV and Epstein-Barr virus. Broadly in line with IMGT annotations, most TCR beta V segments showed up in productive rearrangements about 90% or about 30% of the time in an earlier analysis of several hundred of the donors.

The library was generated by the immunoSEQ multiplex PCR assay. For the multiplex PCR, a mixture combining 60 forward primers for TCR Vbeta segments and 13 reverse primers for TCR Jbeta segments was used. A multiplex PCR assay on genomic DNA amplified the CDR3 region of rearranged TCR beta genes. The amplified TCR beta libraries were sequenced on the Illumina HiSeq System as 87-base-pair reads. In the original analysis: A later analysis tallied roughly 80 million unique TCR beta chains across the 640 or so repertoires, and around 10 million of those chains were shared by two or more donors. Raw reads were error-corrected and collapsed into unique sequences with a nearest-neighbor algorithm that merged closely related sequences to remove PCR and sequencing errors. Alignment of CDR3 sequences to IMGT reference sequences was used to assign V, D and J gene segments. For a sequence to be retained, at least a six-nucleotide match to both a V gene segment and a J gene segment was required. Rearrangements were called productive when the CDR3 lacked stop codons and stayed in frame with V and J; all others were non-productive. Following IMGT convention, CDR3 was defined as the stretch from the second conserved V-encoded cysteine up to the conserved J-encoded phenylalanine. The earlier analysis of 500 to 600 of the donors excluded sequences that lacked an unambiguous match to a single V gene segment. In an earlier analysis of 587 of the donors, V segments were called functional above 56.7% productive rearrangements and were called segregating when the between-donor standard deviation exceeded 5%. A statistical classification framework was built to diagnose cytomegalovirus status from the catalog of TCR beta chain sequences. In a later analysis, V and J genes were assigned by comparing TCR nucleotide sequences against IMGT/GENE-DB human TR gene sequences. In a later analysis, CDR3 sequences and most-parsimonious VDJ recombination scenarios were assigned using the TCRdist pipeline. In a later analysis, every TCR beta chain was defined by the combination of its CDR3 amino acid sequence and its V-gene family, and reads without a unique V-gene family were dropped. In a later analysis, 450 to 600 highly shared, low-generation-probability nucleotide sequences were removed to address suspected cross-contamination and a sequencing artifact. In a later analysis, a clonal expansion index was calculated for each public chain from normalized within-repertoire ranks of inferred template counts. A later analysis computed generation probabilities with a VDJ recombination model fitted to out-of-frame rearrangements, and checked the results against IGoR. A later analysis scored TCR-TCR, TCR-HLA and TCR-CMV co-occurrence with hypergeometric tests, applying a repertoire-size bias correction to TCR pairs. To estimate false discovery rates, a later analysis permuted the HLA or CMV assignments 20 times. In a later analysis, co-occurring TCRs were grouped using DBSCAN, and TCRdist sequence similarity was added for clustering within HLA-allele-positive subsets. For co-occurrence clustering, repertoires with fewer than 30,000 or more than 120,000 public chains were excluded, along with a handful of repertoires with anomalous nucleotide sharing. TCRdb retrieved this table from immuneACCESS and kept in-frame rearrangements only. Not all clones are present; in checked studies, unresolved V genes account for under half, and no reason is known for the remainder. D and trimming come from the DNA, and the V and J calls and clone size come from that table. Within this sample are some 200,000 clones, with around 83% of them counted one time only. Around 1.5% of the sample is held by the ten biggest clonotypes.

The germline V gene specifies SGHDN as CDR1 and FVKESK as CDR2. Trimming takes 3 bases from V and 4 bases from J, and the germline ends sit 9 bases apart. The CDR3 holds 13 amino acids from the cysteine to the phenylalanine. Left in the record is the CDR3 DNA by itself, 39 bases read in frame from the first base. Sequencing was carried out using PBMCs. The V and J segments used are TRBV14 and TRBJ1-2; a confident D gene designation cannot be given. This TCR came from a man between 45 and 60 years old in good health and CMV-seronegative. CDR3 loop: CASSHGNLYGYTF. The bases read TGTGCCAGCAGCCACGGGAACCTCTATGGCTACACCTTC.